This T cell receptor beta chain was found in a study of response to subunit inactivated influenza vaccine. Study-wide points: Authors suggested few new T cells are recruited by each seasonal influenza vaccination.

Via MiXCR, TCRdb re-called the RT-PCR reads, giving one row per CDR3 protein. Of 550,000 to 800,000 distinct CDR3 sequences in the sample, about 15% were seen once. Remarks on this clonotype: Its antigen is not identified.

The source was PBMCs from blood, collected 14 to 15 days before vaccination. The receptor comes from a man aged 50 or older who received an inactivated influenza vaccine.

As DNA, the CDR3 is TGCGCCAGCAGCCTAGAACCGCACTACCAAGAGACCCAGTACTTC. Its protein is CASSLEPHYQETQYF. J is TRBJ2-5 and V is TRBV5-1; D remains ambiguous. Germline V gene lookup returns CDR1 SGHRS and CDR2 YFSETQ. The CDR3 extends over 15 amino acids. V was trimmed by 4 bases and J by 0 bases, leaving 13 bases between them.